This T cell receptor (beta chain) was identified in a study of neoadjuvant anti-PD-1 for oral cavity cancer. Background on the study: Most patients had three to four biweekly doses of 3 mg/kg nivolumab before resection.

Data came from immunoSEQ multiplex PCR; TCRdb stores just in-frame clones and leaves some out. The sample has about 12,000 clones; 70% to 75% are singletons. Study results and limitations: Non-responders to neoadjuvant nivolumab had significantly more clonal PBMC T cells than responders.

As regards this clone: Its antigen is unknown.

The CDR3 sequence is 15 residues long. CDR1 MNHEY and CDR2 SVGAGI come from the germline V gene. Deletions cut 8 bases from V and 4 bases from J, with 17 bases between. Time point described: after neoadjuvant nivolumab, at surgical resection. These oral cavity squamous cell carcinomas were HPV-negative and locally advanced. No culture or expansion preceded analysis of these blood cells. This TCR was sampled from a person between 40 and 85 years old with oral cavity squamous cell carcinoma. The sequences come from PBMCs, collected after nivolumab (anti-PD-1) treatment. This chain uses TRBV6-5 with TRBJ1-4; a weak D match, TRBD1 (6 bases). The CDR3 nucleotides read TGTGCCAGCGGTAGAACAGGGCTTAGTAATGAAAAACTGTTTTTT. Translated: CASGRTGLSNEKLFF.